This T cell receptor (beta chain) is drawn from a study of early T cells in non-severe SARS-CoV-2 infection. Study observations and caveats: VDJdb-based matching was biased toward anti-spike CD8 responses and missed private and CD4 specificities.

In its sample, this clonotype was seen many times. The antigen remains undetermined. The J segment lost 3 bases and the V segment lost 7 bases, leaving 11 bases of the junction unmatched. The germline CDR1 and CDR2 sequences are MNHEY and SVGEGT. This CDR3 region has 17 residues. TCRdb processed the 5' RACE reads anew with MiXCR; each CDR3 protein has one entry. The sample lists about 100,000 distinct CDR3 sequences, approximately 13% occurring once. This chain connects TRBV6-2 or TRBV6-3 to TRBJ2-5; 13 bases agree with TRBD2. This TCR was recovered from an adult who was a healthcare worker with PCR-confirmed SARS-CoV-2 infection or an uninfected control (not recorded which). Sequenced: whole blood. Here the CDR3 reads CASTLEPGLAGKETQYF. Written as DNA, the CDR3 is TGTGCCAGCACCCTCGAACCGGGACTAGCGGGGAAAGAGACCCAGTACTTC.